The next 22 T cell receptor beta chains were all read from a single sample in a study. TCRdb redid the calling of the 5' RACE reads with MiXCR, one entry per CDR3 protein. The table shows tens of thousands of distinct CDR3 sequences, with 26% occurring only once. Tregs were sorted as CD4+CD25+CD127-/low cells. The sample consisted of tumor-infiltrating Tregs sorted from the breast tumor. Every receptor here comes from a female donor with breast cancer.

This clonotype was seen repeatedly, ten times or more. The chain uses TRBV20-1 and TRBJ2-2; 9 bases line up with TRBD1. CDR3 length: 15 amino acids. Unmatched junction bases numbered 7, after V lost 5 bases and J lost 3 bases. Germline loops: CDR1 DFQATT, CDR2 SNEGSKA (reference sequence). The CDR3 nucleotides read TGCAGTGCTCAACGGACAGGGGTGGACACCGGGGAGCTGTTTTTT. Amino acids: CSAQRTGVDTGELFF.

This clonotype was detected ten times or more. This chain connects TRBV20-1 to TRBJ1-4; 10 bases match TRBD1. The J segment lost 8 bases and the V segment lost 5 bases, leaving 11 bases of the junction unmatched. Germline assignment: CDR1 DFQATT and CDR2 SNEGSKA (reference sequence). The CDR3 is 15 amino acids. The CDR3 protein is CSADPGTGVGEKLFF. CDR3 in DNA: TGCAGTGCTGACCCCGGGACAGGGGTTGGGGAAAAACTGTTTTTT.

A note on this clonotype: At one end the junction does not follow the germline gene, possibly because of a read error. The chain carries TRBV12-3 or TRBV12-4 and TRBJ2-7, with 7 bases matching TRBD1. The CDR3 runs to 15 residues. CDR3 protein: CASSLAGTVPYGQYF. For the CDR3, the DNA is TGTGCCAGCAGTTTGGCCGGGACAGTCCCCTACGGGCAGTACTTC.

V is TRBV20-1 and J is TRBJ2-3; D perhaps matches TRBD1 (6 bases). The germline V and J ends were trimmed by 0 bases and 6 bases, with 13 bases remaining between them. The germline V gene encodes CDR1 DFQATT and CDR2 SNEGSKA (reference sequence). This CDR3 has 14 amino acids. CDR3 loop: CSARDTTGSDTQYF. DNA for the CDR3: TGCAGTGCTAGAGATACGACAGGCTCGGATACGCAGTATTTT.

V and J are TRBV5-1 and TRBJ2-1, with 9 nucleotides matching TRBD2. Germline V gene data show CDR1 as SGHRS and CDR2 as YFSETQ. The CDR3 consists of 13 residues. With 5 bases clipped from V and 7 bases from J, the junction kept 4 bases outside the gene matches. This chain's CDR3 is CASSLSGGNEQFF. CDR3 DNA: TGCGCCAGCAGTCTTAGCGGGGGTAATGAGCAGTTCTTC.

In this sample, this clonotype turned up a few times. The chain carries TRBV27 and TRBJ2-7; weak D call: TRBD1 (6 bases). Trimming left V 6 bases short and J 0 bases short, with 12 bases between. The CDR3 is made up of 14 amino acids. Germline-derived CDR1 and CDR2 are MNHEY and SMNVEV (reference sequence). CDR3 residues: CASSLDRSSYEQYF. In nucleotides, the CDR3 is TGTGCCAGCAGCCTTGACAGGAGCTCCTACGAGCAGTACTTC.

Concerning this clonotype: A single base separates this from a much larger clone, so it may be a read error. This chain connects TRBV9 to TRBJ2-3; no definite D call. Germline V gene data show CDR1 as SGDLS and CDR2 as YYNGEE. The CDR3 loop spans 14 amino acids. Trimming removed 0 bases from V and 5 bases from J, with 10 bases in between. The CDR3 DNA is TGTGCCAGCAGCGTAGTGGTCGCTAGAGATACGCAGTATTTT. Protein product: CASSVVVARDTQYF.

About this clonotype: Mismatch with germline at one junction end may stem from a read error. In DNA, the CDR3 is TGTGGCAGCAGCTTGAAAAGTTTCGGGACAGATACGCGGTATTTT. Residues: CGSSLKSFGTDTRYF. The chain uses TRBV7-2 and TRBJ2-3, with 7 nucleotides matching TRBD1. This CDR3 spans 15 amino acids. The germline V gene has CDR1 SGHTA and CDR2 FQGNSA. Full variable domain (rest looked up from reference TRBV7-2 and TRBJ2-3): GAGVSQSPSNKVTEKGKDVELRCDPISGHTALYWYRQSLGQGLEFLIYFQGNSAPDKSGLPSDRFSAERTGGSVSTLTIQRTQQEDSAVYLCGSSLKSFGTDTRYFGPGTRLTVL.

This clonotype was seen a few times. The rearrangement uses TRBV27 and TRBJ1-1; 8 positions agree with TRBD1. The trim removed 6 bases at V and 0 bases at J, leaving 12 bases unmatched. The germline CDR1 and CDR2 sequences are MNHEY and SMNVEV (reference sequence). This CDR3 has 17 residues. DNA of the CDR3: TGTGCCAGCAGCCCAGACAGGGGTCGAACTATGAACACTGAAGCTTTCTTT. This translates into CASSPDRGRTMNTEAFF.

This clonotype was detected only a few times. This chain uses TRBV7-2 with TRBJ2-1, with 14 bases aligning to TRBD2. The germline V gene encodes CDR1 SGHTA and CDR2 FQGNSA. The V gene end was trimmed by 6 bases and the J gene end by 7 bases; junction bases not matched to a gene: 8. The CDR3 consists of 16 residues. The chain's CDR3 is CASRQPGLAGANEQFF. In DNA, the CDR3 is TGTGCCAGCAGACAACCGGGACTAGCGGGAGCAAATGAGCAGTTCTTC.

This clonotype was observed many times. The chain has TRBV15 and TRBJ2-6; weak D call: TRBD1 (6 bases). The CDR3 runs 12 residues. V lost 8 bases and J 10 bases, leaving 12 bases between the germline ends. Germline V gene data show CDR1 as LNHNV and CDR2 as YYDKDF (reference sequence). The CDR3 DNA sequence: TGTGCCACCTCCAGGGGAACAAACGTCCTGACTTTC. Translating gives CATSRGTNVLTF.

This clonotype was detected many times. The DNA of the CDR3 is TGTGCCAGCAGCTTAGTCAGGCAGGGAGGTGGCTACACCTTC. This gives the protein CASSLVRQGGGYTF. This chain connects TRBV7-2 to TRBJ1-2; possible D gene TRBD1, 5 bases. CDR1 is SGHTA, CDR2 FQGNSA, per germline. This CDR3 contains 14 residues. Trimming pared 1 base from V and 7 bases from J, leaving 13 bases between.

This clonotype was recorded at least ten times. The chain links TRBV9 to TRBJ1-1, with no clear D. Germline assignment: CDR1 SGDLS and CDR2 YYNGEE. The CDR3 extends over 13 amino acids. V gave up 2 bases and J gave up 0 bases, with 5 bases separating them. The CDR3 DNA follows: TGTGCCAGCAGCGTCACCCTGAACACTGAAGCTTTCTTT. Its protein product is CASSVTLNTEAFF. Based on the CDR3 plus reference TRBV9 and TRBJ1-1, the full variable domain is DSGVTQTPKHLITATGQRVTLRCSPRSGDLSVYWYQQSLDQGLQFLIQYYNGEERAKGNILERFSAQQFPDLHSELNLSSLELGDSALYFCASSVTLNTEAFFGQGTRLTVV.

V gene TRBV6-6 combines with J gene TRBJ1-3; the match to TRBD1 covers 7 bases. Looked up from germline, CDR1 is MNHNY and CDR2 is SVGAGI (reference sequence). The CDR3 covers 12 residues. V was clipped by 2 bases and J by 15 bases; unmatched bases: 7. Here the CDR3 reads CASSYTQTGPYF. The CDR3 region has the DNA TGTGCCAGCAGTTACACTCAGACAGGGCCATATTTT.

This clonotype was seen many times. This rearrangement joins TRBV29-1 to TRBJ2-1, with 10 positions matching TRBD2. The CDR3 runs 14 residues. Germline loops: CDR1 SQVTM, CDR2 ANQGSEA. The J segment lost 9 bases and the V segment lost 4 bases, leaving 9 bases of the junction unmatched. The CDR3 DNA sequence: TGCAGCGTTGCGAAGTCTAGCGGGAGCGGTGAGCAGTTCTTC. Its translation is CSVAKSSGSGEQFF.

The chain uses TRBV7-2 and TRBJ2-1; D remains ambiguous. The V gene lost 5 bases and the J gene lost 12 bases, with 14 bases spanning the gap. The CDR3 contains 12 residues. Germline CDR1 and CDR2: SGHTA and FQGNSA. The DNA of the CDR3 is TGTGCCAGCAGCGACCCGCCCCTGGGGCAGTTCTTC. It encodes CASSDPPLGQFF.

CDR3 sequence reads: CASSRAGGLTDTQYF. CDR3 nucleotide sequence: TGCGCCAGCAGCCGAGCAGGGGGCCTCACAGATACGCAGTATTTT. V is TRBV4-3 and J is TRBJ2-3; 8 positions match TRBD1. This CDR3 contains 15 residues. CDR1 and CDR2 (germline): LGHNA, YSLEER. V was clipped by 4 bases and J by 2 bases; unmatched bases: 5.

This clonotype was seen at least ten times. The chain joins TRBV5-1 to TRBJ1-6; no firm D call. Germline lookup yields CDR1 SGHRS and CDR2 YFSETQ. CDR3 length: 16 amino acids. The germline V and J ends were trimmed by 0 bases and 2 bases, with 9 bases remaining between them. The CDR3 here is CASSLDRWTYNSPLHF. The CDR3, as DNA: TGCGCCAGCAGCTTGGACCGGTGGACCTATAATTCACCCCTCCACTTT.

The chain couples TRBV28 to TRBJ1-1, with D perhaps TRBD1 (5 bases). The CDR3 length is 19 residues. CDR1 is MDHEN and CDR2 is SYDVKM in the germline V gene. V was pared by 6 bases and J by 3 bases, with 29 bases between. The CDR3 DNA is TGTGCCAGCAGCTTTTTCGAGTTTGGGGCGCCCGGGACCCACACTGAAGCTTTCTTT. It specifies CASSFFEFGAPGTHTEAFF. Based on the CDR3 plus reference TRBV28 and TRBJ1-1, the full variable domain is DVKVTQSSRYLVKRTGEKVFLECVQDMDHENMFWYRQDPGLGLRLIYFSYDVKMKEKGDIPEGYSVSREKKERFSLILESASTNQTSMYLCASSFFEFGAPGTHTEAFFGQGTRLTVV.

This clonotype was seen only once. The V and J genes are TRBV7-9 and TRBJ2-7, with D possibly being TRBD1 or TRBD2 (5 bases each). The germline V and J ends were trimmed by 1 base and 6 bases, with 10 bases remaining between them. The V gene's germline CDR1 is SEHNR and CDR2 FQNEAQ (reference sequence). CDR3 size: 13 residues. CDR3: CASSLGGSTEQYF. CDR3 DNA: TGTGCCAGCAGCTTAGGGGGGAGTACCGAGCAGTACTTC.

The rearrangement links TRBV7-9 to TRBJ1-4; D possibly corresponds to TRBD1 (5 bases). The CDR3 consists of 16 residues. The ends were cut back, 5 bases at V and 3 bases at J, with 16 bases in the middle. In germline, CDR1 is SEHNR, CDR2 FQNEAQ (reference sequence). The CDR3: CASSITGGDPNEKLFF. The CDR3 DNA follows: TGTGCCAGCAGCATCACAGGCGGGGACCCTAATGAAAAACTGTTTTTT.

The chain carries TRBV7-8 and TRBJ2-2; TRBD2 aligns across 9 bases. This CDR3 region has 20 residues. V was pared by 3 bases and J by 4 bases, with 18 bases of the junction left unmatched. CDR1 and CDR2 (germline): SGHVS, FQNEAQ. CDR3 region: CASSLVLGGRASIGTGELFF. Written as DNA, the CDR3 is TGTGCCAGCAGCTTGGTTCTTGGCGGGAGGGCCTCTATTGGCACCGGGGAGCTGTTTTTT.